Each of the 15 T cell receptor beta chains below was sequenced from the same sample in a study of blood T cell repertoires in COVID-19 (dated by TCRdb to about 2020). Receptors were amplified or captured by the immunoSEQ multiplex PCR assay. This is the immuneACCESS table as TCRdb keeps it, with only in-frame sequences that have V and J called. A part of the clones is gone; compared with another copy, unresolved V genes explain less than half, and the rest is unexplained. Within this sample are under 300,000 clones, with roughly 87% of them counted one time only. More than 5% of the sample is in the top ten clones. The specimen was PBMCs or T cells enriched from blood (not recorded which). These receptors originate from a woman aged 25-40 years with acute COVID-19.

CDR3 in DNA: TGTGCCAGCAGCTTAGGAACTGAGAGCACTGAAGCTTTCTTT. Its protein product is CASSLGTESTEAFF. The chain links TRBV7-6 to TRBJ1-1, with D uncertain. This CDR3 spans 14 amino acids. The V end lost 1 base, the J end lost 4 bases, and 10 bases lay between the germline ends. Looked up from germline, CDR1 is SGHVS and CDR2 is FNYEAQ.

J is TRBJ2-2 and V is TRBV5-1; 8 nucleotides line up with TRBD1. J lost 3 bases, V lost 3 bases, and 4 bases had no gene match. Germline values: CDR1 SGHRS, CDR2 YFSETQ. CDR3 length equals 15 residues. CDR3 nucleotides: TGCGCCAGCAGCTCCAACAGGGGGGACACCGGGGAGCTGTTTTTT. Protein sequence: CASSSNRGDTGELFF.

The genes are TRBV18 and TRBJ1-3; D gene uncertain. The CDR3 length is 16 residues. Germline V CDR1 and CDR2: KGHSH, LQKENI. The V end lost 3 bases, the J end lost 2 bases, and 14 bases lay between the germline ends. The CDR3 DNA is TGTGCCAGCTCACCTCTTTCTTCGGTGGCTGGAAACACCATATATTTT. Residues: CASSPLSSVAGNTIYF.

A few counts support this clone. This rearrangement joins TRBV7-8 to TRBJ2-7, with a weak D call TRBD1 (7 bases). CDR3 length equals 17 residues. V was clipped by 1 base and J by 5 bases, with 21 bases between them. Germline V gene data show CDR1 as SGHVS and CDR2 as FQNEAQ. In DNA form, the CDR3 reads TGTGCCAGCAGCTTAGGAAGGAGGGGCAGGGGGACGCACGAGCAGTACTTC. Protein sequence: CASSLGRRGRGTHEQYF.

This sequence joins TRBV19 and TRBJ2-7; 11 positions agree with TRBD2. The CDR3 spans 15 residues. Unmatched junction bases numbered 4, after V lost 5 bases and J lost 1 base. Germline CDR1 is LNHDA and CDR2 is SQIVND (reference sequence). The CDR3 here is CASSSGTSGSYEQYF. CDR3 nucleotides: TGTGCCAGTAGTTCCGGGACTAGCGGATCCTACGAGCAGTACTTC.

The chain's CDR3 is CASRQTGPPNNEQFF. In nucleotides, the CDR3 is TGTGCCAGCAGACAAACAGGACCACCTAACAATGAGCAGTTCTTC. The chain links TRBV6-6 to TRBJ2-1; D perhaps matches TRBD1 (5 bases). The CDR3 is made up of 15 amino acids. Trimming shortened V by 6 bases and J by 5 bases, and 17 bases separated the two germline ends. Germline CDR1 and CDR2: MNHNY and SVGAGI (reference sequence).

The CDR3 reads CSASVAGAKNIQYF. CDR3 DNA sequence: TGCAGTGCTAGTGTAGCGGGAGCCAAAAACATTCAGTACTTC. The chain joins TRBV20-1 to TRBJ2-4, with 7 bases lining up with TRBD2. With V trimmed by 3 bases and J by 0 bases, 2 bases remained unmatched. The CDR3 has 14 amino acids. Germline V gives CDR1 DFQATT, CDR2 SNEGSKA (reference sequence).

This clone was found once. V usage is TRBV5-1 and J usage is TRBJ2-5, with TRBD2 matching 11 bases. Per germline, CDR1 SGHRS and CDR2 YFSETQ. The trim removed 3 bases at V and 3 bases at J, leaving 7 bases unmatched. The CDR3 has 16 amino acids. The CDR3 sequence: CASSYTSGSSKETQYF. For the CDR3, the DNA is TGCGCCAGCAGCTATACTAGCGGGAGTTCGAAAGAGACCCAGTACTTC.

V is TRBV7-2 and J is TRBJ2-7; 7 bases are shared with TRBD2. This CDR3 has 14 residues. Trimming cost V 2 bases and J 1 base; bases outside gene matches: 2. Germline CDR1 is SGHTA and CDR2 is FQGNSA. As DNA, the CDR3 is TGTGCCAGCAGCTTAACAGCGGGGTCCTACGAGCAGTACTTC. It is translated as CASSLTAGSYEQYF. Supplemented by reference TRBV7-2 and TRBJ2-7, the full variable domain reads GAGVSQSPSNKVTEKGKDVELRCDPISGHTALYWYRQSLGQGLEFLIYFQGNSAPDKSGLPSDRFSAERTGGSVSTLTIQRTQQEDSAVYLCASSLTAGSYEQYFGPGTRLTVT.

This clone has more than one count but fewer than ten. This sequence joins TRBV2 and TRBJ1-5, with D perhaps matching TRBD1 (5 bases). Trimming cost V 4 bases and J 0 bases, with 19 bases left between them. CDR3 size: 18 residues. Per germline, CDR1 SNHLY and CDR2 FYNNEI. CDR3 protein: CASSVGAQAQYSNQPQHF. The CDR3 nucleotides are TGTGCCAGCAGTGTAGGGGCGCAGGCCCAGTATAGCAATCAGCCCCAGCATTTT.

The gene calls are TRBV7-9 and TRBJ1-2; 8 bases are shared with TRBD1. The germline V gene encodes CDR1 SEHNR and CDR2 FQNEAQ (reference sequence). Trimming cost V 5 bases and J 0 bases; bases outside gene matches: 5. The CDR3 has 15 residues. CDR3: CASSEWTGSNYGYTF. CDR3 DNA: TGTGCCAGCAGCGAATGGACAGGGTCTAACTATGGCTACACCTTC.

This sequence joins TRBV6-1 and TRBJ2-3; a weak D match, TRBD2 (7 bases). This CDR3 is 16 amino acids long. CDR1 is MNHNS and CDR2 is SASEGT in the germline V gene. V was clipped by 1 base and J by 3 bases, with 14 bases between them. The chain's CDR3 is CASSEGEAGATDTQYF. The CDR3 DNA reads TGTGCCAGCAGTGAAGGGGAGGCGGGGGCGACAGATACGCAGTATTTT.

The chain couples TRBV28 to TRBJ1-5, with 11 positions matching TRBD1. The J segment lost 4 bases and the V segment lost 6 bases, leaving 5 bases of the junction unmatched. CDR1 is MDHEN and CDR2 is SYDVKM in the germline V gene. This CDR3 comprises 15 residues. The CDR3 DNA is TGTGCCAGCAGCATCGGGACAGGGGGGAATCAGCCCCAGCATTTT. Amino acid sequence: CASSIGTGGNQPQHF.

This chain links TRBV7-2 with TRBJ1-2; 9 nucleotides match TRBD1. CDR3 length equals 17 residues. CDR1 is SGHTA and CDR2 is FQGNSA in the germline V gene. V lost 4 bases and J lost 0; bases outside the gene matches: 9. The CDR3 here is CASSSQPGQGANYGYTF. CDR3 DNA sequence: TGTGCCAGCAGCTCGCAGCCGGGACAGGGCGCTAACTATGGCTACACCTTC.

This chain links TRBV28 with TRBJ1-1, with 8 nucleotides matching TRBD1. Germline CDR1 is MDHEN and CDR2 is SYDVKM. This CDR3 region has 15 residues. V dropped 2 bases and J dropped 1; count of bases not matched to a gene: 3. The CDR3 region is CASSLRQGRNTEAFF. DNA for the CDR3: TGTGCCAGCAGTTTAAGACAGGGGAGGAACACTGAAGCTTTCTTT.